The entry below gives a single T cell receptor beta chain sequence along with its context. The antigen remains undetermined. The entry originates in a study of cytomegalovirus exposure and HLA in healthy donors. Findings and caveats of the study: It was reported that TCR beta sequences correctly inferred the HLA-A and HLA-B alleles for most subjects. Many donors shared some public TCRs, even though most TCR sequences were rare. Listed as cytomegalovirus-associated were 150 or so TCR beta chains.

Among the donors, all were healthy bone marrow donors. Germline V gives CDR1 SGHTA, CDR2 FQGTGA. This CDR3 is 14 amino acids long. The V and J ends lost 2 bases and 6 bases respectively, with 11 bases between them. The PCR ran on 60 Vbeta and 13 Jbeta primers. TCRdb's table, derived via immunoSEQ multiplex PCR, lists solely in-frame clones and lacks some. The sample data list about 130,000 clones. The V gene is TRBV7-3, the J gene TRBJ2-4, with D possibly TRBD1 on 6 matching bases. The clonotype comes from a man younger than 30 in good health and CMV-seronegative. The source material was PBMCs. CDR3 in DNA: TGTGCCAGCAGCTTATCGGCCAGGGGAAACATTCAGTACTTC. Translated, it gives CASSLSARGNIQYF.